The 25 T cell receptor beta chains presented below share a single source sample, sequenced in a study of T cell responses to AZD1222 COVID-19 vaccine. Repertoires were generated with immunoSEQ multiplex PCR, while TCRdb's copy carries only in-frame clones and drops some. Of tens of thousands of clones listed, approximately 91% are singletons. The sample in question was peripheral blood, obtained on day 0 of AZD1222 vaccination. The receptors stem from an adult in good health.

CDR3 sequence: CASRLAGGLENEQFF. As DNA, the CDR3 is TGTGCCAGCAGACTAGCGGGGGGGCTAGAGAATGAGCAGTTCTTC. V is TRBV3-1 (or the pseudogene TRBV3-2) and J is TRBJ2-1; 13 bases agree with TRBD2. V lost 6 bases and J lost 7; bases outside the gene matches: 6. This CDR3 is built from 15 residues. Germline CDR1 and CDR2: LGHDT and YNNKEL (reference sequence).

V usage is TRBV20-1 and J usage is TRBJ1-2, with D perhaps matching TRBD1 (5 bases). This CDR3 contains 13 residues. Trimming removed 3 bases from V and 2 bases from J, with 10 bases in between. Looked up from germline, CDR1 is DFQATT and CDR2 is SNEGSKA (reference sequence). The CDR3 here is CSASDPGNYGYTF. The DNA of the CDR3 is TGCAGTGCTAGTGACCCAGGGAACTATGGCTACACCTTC.

This chain uses TRBV3-1 (or the pseudogene TRBV3-2) with TRBJ2-3, with 7 bases lining up with TRBD2. The CDR3 extends over 15 amino acids. The ends lost 2 bases at V and 1 base at J; junction bases unmatched: 3. CDR1 LGHDT and CDR2 YNNKEL come from the germline V gene (reference sequence). CDR3 loop: CASSQIAGGTDTQYF. The CDR3, as DNA: TGTGCCAGCAGCCAAATTGCGGGGGGCACAGATACGCAGTATTTT.

This chain joins TRBV28 and TRBJ1-2; the D is unclear. The CDR3 has 13 amino acids. Germline CDR1 reads MDHEN; CDR2 reads SYDVKM. The V and J ends lost 6 bases and 8 bases respectively, with 16 bases between them. The CDR3 DNA is TGTGCCAGCAGGGTTACGAACGCTGTCGGCTACACCTTC. Residues: CASRVTNAVGYTF.

The V and J genes are TRBV7-9 and TRBJ2-1; 7 bases line up with TRBD2. CDR1 is SEHNR and CDR2 is FQNEAQ in the germline V gene (reference sequence). The V gene end was trimmed by 3 bases and the J gene end by 2 bases; junction bases not matched to a gene: 10. The CDR3 consists of 17 residues. The CDR3 protein is CASSFFSYRGAYNEQFF. The CDR3 bases are TGTGCCAGCAGCTTCTTTTCATATCGGGGGGCCTACAATGAGCAGTTCTTC.

This clone occurred a few times. The chain has TRBV10-3 and TRBJ1-1; perhaps TRBD1 as D (5 bases). The CDR3 length is 14 residues. Looked up from germline, CDR1 is ENHRY and CDR2 is SYGVKD. Trimming took 8 bases from V and 6 from J, leaving 19 bases between them. The CDR3 DNA is TGTGCCATCGGTGGGGGAGGGGATGGCGCTGAAGCTTTCTTT. Translated: CAIGGGGDGAEAFF.

In its sample, this clone was seen once. This sequence joins TRBV12-3 or TRBV12-4 and TRBJ2-5; D is possibly TRBD1 or TRBD2 (5 bases each). With 6 bases removed from V and 9 bases from J, the gap between germline ends came to 14 bases. The CDR3 has 12 residues. The CDR3 nucleotides read TGTGCCAGCAGATCCGAGGGGTCGGCCCAGTACTTC. It encodes CASRSEGSAQYF.

The V and J genes are TRBV12-3 or TRBV12-4 and TRBJ2-7; D is tentatively TRBD1 or TRBD2 (6 bases each). The ends were cut back, 3 bases at V and 7 bases at J, with 13 bases in the middle. The CDR3 runs 13 residues. CDR3 sequence reads: CASSLAGAGEQYF. CDR3 DNA sequence: TGTGCCAGCAGTTTGGCAGGGGCGGGGGAGCAGTACTTC.

V is TRBV19 and J is TRBJ1-4; TRBD1 matches at 7 bases. The CDR3 loop spans 14 amino acids. Trimming at V came to 3 bases and at J to 3 bases, leaving 1 base not matched to a gene. Germline assignment: CDR1 LNHDA and CDR2 SQIVND (reference sequence). CDR3 in DNA: TGTGCCAGTAGTATGGGGACAGCTAATGAAAAACTGTTTTTT. This gives the protein CASSMGTANEKLFF.

The chain combines TRBV18 with TRBJ2-7; possibly TRBD1 for D (6 bases). Germline assignment: CDR1 KGHSH and CDR2 LQKENI. The length of the CDR3 is 14 residues. Trimming pared 2 bases from V and 5 bases from J, leaving 13 bases between. The CDR3 DNA follows: TGTGCCAGCTCACCAGCGACAGGCGTCGACGAGCAGTACTTC. Translating gives CASSPATGVDEQYF.

This clone appeared once. The rearrangement uses TRBV7-8 and TRBJ1-5; the match to TRBD1 covers 7 bases. With 6 bases clipped from V and 8 bases from J, the junction kept 16 bases outside the gene matches. CDR3 length: 16 amino acids. CDR1 is SGHVS and CDR2 is FQNEAQ in the germline V gene. This chain's CDR3 is CASSIGRGAASEPQHF. CDR3 bases: TGTGCCAGCAGTATTGGCAGGGGGGCGGCATCGGAGCCCCAGCATTTT.

The chain recombines TRBV5-1 with TRBJ2-5; 13 nucleotides align to TRBD2. With 2 bases clipped from V and 0 bases from J, the junction kept 4 bases outside the gene matches. This CDR3 region has 17 residues. The germline V gene has CDR1 SGHRS and CDR2 YFSETQ. Here the CDR3 reads CASSFGLAGAYQETQYF. CDR3 coding DNA: TGCGCCAGCAGCTTCGGACTAGCGGGGGCGTACCAAGAGACCCAGTACTTC.

This chain uses TRBV12-3 or TRBV12-4 with TRBJ2-7, with D unresolved. The CDR3 runs to 11 residues. The ends were cut back, 6 bases at V and 4 bases at J, with 7 bases in the middle. This CDR3 is CASSLTYEQYF. CDR3 nucleotide sequence: TGTGCCAGCAGCTTGACTTACGAGCAGTACTTC.

The V call is TRBV9, the J call TRBJ2-3; 14 nucleotides match TRBD2. V shed 4 bases, J shed 8 bases, and the junction held 9 bases outside the gene matches. Germline V gene sequence: CDR1 SGDLS, CDR2 YYNGEE. The CDR3 totals 16 residues. As DNA, the CDR3 is TGTGCCAGCAGCTCAGGGACTAGCGGGGGCCGGGGTACGCAGTATTTT. Its translation is CASSSGTSGGRGTQYF.

This sequence joins TRBV4-1 and TRBJ2-1; either TRBD1 or TRBD2 may supply D (6 bases each). This CDR3 spans 16 amino acids. V shed 0 bases and J shed 7 bases, with 16 bases lying between them. Looked up from germline, CDR1 is MGHRA and CDR2 is YSYEKL. Written as DNA, the CDR3 is TGCGCCAGCAGCCAAGAATGGGGGGCCGGGTTAAATGAGCAGTTCTTC. It codes for CASSQEWGAGLNEQFF.

The chain uses TRBV7-9 and TRBJ1-4; 7 bases are shared with TRBD1. The trim removed 5 bases at V and 8 bases at J, leaving 2 bases unmatched. This CDR3 is built from 12 residues. The germline CDR1 and CDR2 sequences are SEHNR and FQNEAQ (reference sequence). This CDR3 reads CASSQGEEKLFF. The DNA for the CDR3 is TGTGCCAGCAGCCAGGGGGAGGAAAAACTGTTTTTT. Using reference TRBV7-9 and TRBJ1-4 for the parts outside the CDR3, the full variable domain is DTGVSQNPRHKITKRGQNVTFRCDPISEHNRLYWYRQTLGQGPEFLTYFQNEAQLEKSRLLSDRFSAERPKGSFSTLEIQRTEQGDSAMYLCASSQGEEKLFFGSGTQLSVL.

DNA for the CDR3: TGTGCCAGCTCCCGCGACAGGGAGAATGGCTACACCTTC. As protein: CASSRDRENGYTF. V gene TRBV18 combines with J gene TRBJ1-2; TRBD1 matches at 7 bases. The CDR3 is 13 amino acids. Germline lookup yields CDR1 KGHSH and CDR2 LQKENI. V lost 6 bases and J lost 6; bases outside the gene matches: 7.

The CDR3 nucleotides read TGCAGCGTAGATAACGGGGGCACTGAAGCTTTCTTT. This encodes CSVDNGGTEAFF. V gene TRBV29-1 combines with J gene TRBJ1-1; D is perhaps TRBD1 (5 bases). This CDR3 region has 12 residues. Per the germline V gene, CDR1 is SQVTM and CDR2 is ANQGSEA. V was shortened by 6 bases and J by 4 bases, with 12 bases between the two germline ends.

The chain has TRBV20-1 and TRBJ2-3; 13 nucleotides agree with TRBD2. V shed 3 bases and J 14 bases; nucleotides not matched to a gene: 17. Germline-derived CDR1 and CDR2 are DFQATT and SNEGSKA (reference sequence). The CDR3 has 16 amino acids. The chain's CDR3 is CSASPTRTSGGLYMYF. DNA of the CDR3: TGCAGTGCTAGTCCTACTCGGACTAGCGGGGGTCTGTATATGTATTTT.

This chain joins TRBV6-5 and TRBJ1-2; D is possibly TRBD1 (6 bases). Trimming cost V 5 bases and J 8 bases, with 12 bases left between them. Per the germline V gene, CDR1 is MNHEY and CDR2 is SVGAGI. The CDR3 is 12 amino acids. The CDR3 DNA follows: TGTGCCAGCAGTCCAAGACAGGACGGCTACACCTTC. The encoded protein is CASSPRQDGYTF.

This clone was observed once. V usage is TRBV6-5 and J usage is TRBJ2-4; 10 positions match TRBD1. Looked up from germline, CDR1 is MNHEY and CDR2 is SVGAGI. The CDR3 length is 13 residues. V lost 6 bases to trimming and J lost 6 bases; unmatched junction nucleotides: 2. CDR3 sequence: CASSRDRGNIQYF. DNA of the CDR3: TGTGCCAGCAGCAGGGACAGGGGAAACATTCAGTACTTC.

V and J are TRBV5-1 and TRBJ2-2; TRBD1 aligns across 7 bases. The germline V gene has CDR1 SGHRS and CDR2 YFSETQ. V dropped 2 bases and J dropped 1; count of bases not matched to a gene: 11. The CDR3 covers 18 residues. This chain's CDR3 is CASSLLPPGQLNTGELFF. The CDR3 DNA is TGCGCCAGCAGCTTACTACCCCCGGGACAGCTGAACACCGGGGAGCTGTTTTTT.

The J gene is TRBJ1-2, the V gene TRBV29-1; TRBD1 might be the D (5 bases). Per germline, CDR1 SQVTM and CDR2 ANQGSEA. Trimming cost V 0 bases and J 1 base, with 12 bases left between them. This CDR3 contains 15 residues. The CDR3 spells CSVEDWGGLNYGYTF. The CDR3 nucleotides are TGCAGCGTTGAAGATTGGGGGGGACTTAACTATGGCTACACCTTC.

The chain joins TRBV6-5 to TRBJ1-5; the D gene is possibly TRBD1 (5 bases). The CDR3 consists of 15 residues. Germline CDR1 and CDR2: MNHEY and SVGAGI. Trimming stripped 7 bases from V and 1 base from J, with 14 bases between. The CDR3 sequence is CASIHGQGSNQPQHF. The CDR3 DNA is TGTGCCAGCATCCACGGGCAGGGAAGCAATCAGCCCCAGCATTTT.

This chain connects TRBV9 to TRBJ2-7, with 9 bases lining up with TRBD1. V dropped 2 bases and J dropped 2; count of bases not matched to a gene: 5. Germline V gene lookup returns CDR1 SGDLS and CDR2 YYNGEE. The CDR3 runs 15 residues. The CDR3 nucleotides read TGTGCCAGCAGCGTCCAGGGGGACAGGGCCTACGAGCAGTACTTC. Protein sequence: CASSVQGDRAYEQYF. The full variable domain, its missing parts supplied by reference TRBV9 and TRBJ2-7, is DSGVTQTPKHLITATGQRVTLRCSPRSGDLSVYWYQQSLDQGLQFLIQYYNGEERAKGNILERFSAQQFPDLHSELNLSSLELGDSALYFCASSVQGDRAYEQYFGPGTRLTVT.